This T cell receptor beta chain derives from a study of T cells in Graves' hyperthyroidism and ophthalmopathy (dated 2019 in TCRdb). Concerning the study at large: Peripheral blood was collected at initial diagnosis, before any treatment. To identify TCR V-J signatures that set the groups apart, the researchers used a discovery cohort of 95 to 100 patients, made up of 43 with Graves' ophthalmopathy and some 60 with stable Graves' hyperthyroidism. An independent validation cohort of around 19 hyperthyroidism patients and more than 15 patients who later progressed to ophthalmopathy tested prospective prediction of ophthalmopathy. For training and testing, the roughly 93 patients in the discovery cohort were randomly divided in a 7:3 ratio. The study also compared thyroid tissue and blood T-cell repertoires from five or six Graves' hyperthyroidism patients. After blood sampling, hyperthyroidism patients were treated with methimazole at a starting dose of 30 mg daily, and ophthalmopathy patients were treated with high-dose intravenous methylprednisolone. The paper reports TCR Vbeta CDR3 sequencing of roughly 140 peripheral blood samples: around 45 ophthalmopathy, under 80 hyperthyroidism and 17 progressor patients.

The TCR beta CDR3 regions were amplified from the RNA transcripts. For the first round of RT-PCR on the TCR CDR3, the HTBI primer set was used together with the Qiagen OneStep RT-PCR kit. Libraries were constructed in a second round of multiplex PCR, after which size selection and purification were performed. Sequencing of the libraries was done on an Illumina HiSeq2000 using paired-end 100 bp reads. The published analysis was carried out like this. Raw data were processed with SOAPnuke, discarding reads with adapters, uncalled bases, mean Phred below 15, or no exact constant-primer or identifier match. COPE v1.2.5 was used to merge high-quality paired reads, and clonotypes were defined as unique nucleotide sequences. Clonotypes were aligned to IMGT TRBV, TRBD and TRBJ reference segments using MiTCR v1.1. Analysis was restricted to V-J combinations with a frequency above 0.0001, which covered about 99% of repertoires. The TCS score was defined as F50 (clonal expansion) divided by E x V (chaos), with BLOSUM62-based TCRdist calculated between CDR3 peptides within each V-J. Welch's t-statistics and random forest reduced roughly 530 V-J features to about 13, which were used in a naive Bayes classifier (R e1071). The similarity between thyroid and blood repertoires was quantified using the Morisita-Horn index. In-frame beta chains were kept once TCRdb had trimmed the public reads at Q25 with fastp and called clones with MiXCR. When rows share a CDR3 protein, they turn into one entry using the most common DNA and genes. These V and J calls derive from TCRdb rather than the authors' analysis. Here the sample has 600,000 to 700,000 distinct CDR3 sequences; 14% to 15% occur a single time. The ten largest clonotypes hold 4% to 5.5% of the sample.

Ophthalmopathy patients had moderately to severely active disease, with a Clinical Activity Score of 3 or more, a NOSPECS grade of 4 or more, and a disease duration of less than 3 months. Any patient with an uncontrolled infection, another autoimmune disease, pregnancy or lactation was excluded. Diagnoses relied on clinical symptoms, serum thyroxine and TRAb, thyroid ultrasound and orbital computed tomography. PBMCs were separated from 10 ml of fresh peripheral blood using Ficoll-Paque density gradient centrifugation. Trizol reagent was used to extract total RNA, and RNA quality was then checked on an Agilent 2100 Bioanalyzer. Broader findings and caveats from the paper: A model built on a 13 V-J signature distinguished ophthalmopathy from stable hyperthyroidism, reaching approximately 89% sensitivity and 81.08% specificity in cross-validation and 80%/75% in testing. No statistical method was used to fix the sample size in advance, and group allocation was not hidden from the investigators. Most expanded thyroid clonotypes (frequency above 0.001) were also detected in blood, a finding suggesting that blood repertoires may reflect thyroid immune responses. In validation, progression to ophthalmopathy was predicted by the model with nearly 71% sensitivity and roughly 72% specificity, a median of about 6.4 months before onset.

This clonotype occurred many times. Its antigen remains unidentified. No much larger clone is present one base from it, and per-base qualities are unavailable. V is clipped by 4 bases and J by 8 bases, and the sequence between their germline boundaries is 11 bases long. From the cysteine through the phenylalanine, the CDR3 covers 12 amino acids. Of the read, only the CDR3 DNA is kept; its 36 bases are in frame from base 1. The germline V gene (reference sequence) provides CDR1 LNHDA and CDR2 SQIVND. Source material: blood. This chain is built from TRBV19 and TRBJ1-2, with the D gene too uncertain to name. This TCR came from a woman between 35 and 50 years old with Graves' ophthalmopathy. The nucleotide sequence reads TGTGCCAGTAGTAAGGAAGGGTTCGGCTACACCTTC. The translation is CASSKEGFGYTF.